This TCR beta chain was found in a study of T-cell memory formation after mild COVID-19. TCRdb processed the 5' RACE reads anew with MiXCR; each CDR3 protein has one entry. The repertoire holds about 190,000 distinct CDR3 sequences, with approximately 20% as singletons. The table lists this clonotype with a few counts. The CDR3 consists of 16 residues. CDR1 is SGHVS and CDR2 is FNYEAQ in the germline V gene. V lost 4 bases, J lost 1 base, and 6 bases stayed unmatched. The clonotype originates from an adult woman who had mild COVID-19 (a few samples of this study predate the infection). Cell type and time point are not known. Sequencing input: PBMCs or a T cell subset sorted from them (not recorded which). J is TRBJ2-5 and V is TRBV7-6; 10 bases map to TRBD2. The DNA of the CDR3 is TGTGCCAGCAGCTCTAAGCGGGGGGGCCCCCAAGAGACCCAGTACTTC. Its translation: CASSSKRGGPQETQYF.